One and the same sample provided the 30 T cell receptor beta chains below, sequenced in a study of blood T cell repertoires in COVID-19. Some clones are missing from TCRdb's copy, which holds only in-frame ones; the method was immunoSEQ multiplex PCR. The sample lists nearly 110,000 clones; 71% were seen once. The sample was peripheral blood. The receptor set was obtained from a human donor with acute or convalescent COVID-19. The donor label of this sample is uncertain.

The chain links TRBV2 to TRBJ2-7; tentatively, D is TRBD2 (8 bases). There are 13 residues in the CDR3. Germline CDR1 reads SNHLY; CDR2 reads FYNNEI. Trimming removed 8 bases from V and 3 bases from J, with 14 bases in between. CDR3 DNA: TGTGCCAGCCGACAGGGACTAGACTACGAGCAGTACGTC. It encodes CASRQGLDYEQYV.

V usage is TRBV19 and J usage is TRBJ1-1, with 8 bases aligning to TRBD1. The CDR3 consists of 15 residues. V dropped 4 bases and J dropped 1; count of bases not matched to a gene: 5. The germline gives CDR1 LNHDA, CDR2 SQIVND (reference sequence). CDR3 nucleotide sequence: TGTGCCAGTAGTACCTGGGACAGGACGAACACTGAAGCTTTCTTT. It codes for CASSTWDRTNTEAFF. Filled out from reference TRBV19 and TRBJ1-1, the complete variable domain reads DGGITQSPKYLFRKEGQNVTLSCEQNLNHDAMYWYRQDPGQGLRLIYYSQIVNDFQKGDIAEGYSVSREKKESFPLTVTSAQKNPTAFYLCASSTWDRTNTEAFFGQGTRLTVV.

The chain carries TRBV19 and TRBJ1-5; D is possibly TRBD1 (5 bases). Germline loops: CDR1 LNHDA, CDR2 SQIVND (reference sequence). The CDR3 is made up of 14 amino acids. Trimming cost V 7 bases and J 1 base, with 11 bases left between them. The CDR3, as DNA: TGTGCCAGTACACAGGTGGCGAGCAATCAGCCCCAGCATTTT. Residues: CASTQVASNQPQHF. The variable domain in full, with the rest retrieved from reference TRBV19 and TRBJ1-5, is DGGITQSPKYLFRKEGQNVTLSCEQNLNHDAMYWYRQDPGQGLRLIYYSQIVNDFQKGDIAEGYSVSREKKESFPLTVTSAQKNPTAFYLCASTQVASNQPQHFGDGTRLSIL.

For the CDR3, the DNA is TGTGCCAGCAGCTTGGCCAGGGCAGGGCTGGGAGAGACCCAGTACTTC. Protein product: CASSLARAGLGETQYF. This chain joins TRBV5-6 and TRBJ2-5; D might be TRBD1 (5 bases). Germline V gene lookup returns CDR1 SGHDT and CDR2 YYEEEE. V shed 0 bases and J shed 4 bases, with 16 bases lying between them. The CDR3 length is 16 residues.

This rearrangement joins TRBV2 to TRBJ1-5; no firm D call. CDR3 length: 12 residues. Trimming took 6 bases from V and 0 from J, leaving 3 bases between them. Germline loops: CDR1 SNHLY, CDR2 FYNNEI. The CDR3 sequence is CASSLSNQPQHF. Here the CDR3 DNA reads TGTGCCAGCAGCCTTAGCAATCAGCCCCAGCATTTT.

The rearrangement joins TRBV28 to TRBJ2-7, with TRBD2 matching 7 bases. The CDR3 has 13 amino acids. J lost 4 bases, V lost 7 bases, and 7 bases had no gene match. Germline V gene lookup returns CDR1 MDHEN and CDR2 SYDVKM. In DNA, the CDR3 is TGTGCCAGCAATGATGGGGGGGTGTACGAGCAGTACTTC. This translates into CASNDGGVYEQYF. The whole variable domain, filled in from reference TRBV28 and TRBJ2-7, reads DVKVTQSSRYLVKRTGEKVFLECVQDMDHENMFWYRQDPGLGLRLIYFSYDVKMKEKGDIPEGYSVSREKKERFSLILESASTNQTSMYLCASNDGGVYEQYFGPGTRLTVT.

The rearrangement uses TRBV5-4 and TRBJ2-1; D perhaps matches TRBD1 (5 bases). Trimming removed 0 bases at V and 0 bases at J, with 13 bases between. Per germline, CDR1 SGHNT and CDR2 YYREEE (reference sequence). The CDR3 contains 17 residues. CDR3 nucleotides: TGTGCCAGCAGCTTGGATACAGGCCTAAGCTCCTACAATGAGCAGTTCTTC. It encodes CASSLDTGLSSYNEQFF.

The chain carries TRBV7-6 and TRBJ2-5; unclear D gene. CDR3 length: 12 residues. The ends were cut back, 1 base at V and 7 bases at J, with 7 bases in the middle. Germline CDR1 SGHVS, CDR2 FNYEAQ. The CDR3 is CASSLGAGTQYF. DNA for the CDR3: TGTGCCAGCAGCTTAGGGGCAGGGACCCAGTACTTC.

This clone was seen only a few times. The rearrangement uses TRBV4-1 and TRBJ1-2; TRBD1 matches 8 bases. Trimming at V came to 1 base and at J to 6 bases, leaving 7 bases not matched to a gene. Per germline, CDR1 MGHRA and CDR2 YSYEKL. There are 15 residues in the CDR3. Written as DNA, the CDR3 is TGCGCCAGCAGCCAAGCACCGGGACAGGAAAATGGCTACACCTTC. Its translation is CASSQAPGQENGYTF.

Comments on this clone: This sample also contains other DNA sequences that code for the same CDR3. The rearrangement joins TRBV18 to TRBJ1-5; D perhaps matches TRBD1 (6 bases). The CDR3 spans 16 residues. Germline values: CDR1 KGHSH, CDR2 LQKENI. V dropped 2 bases and J dropped 5 bases, with 16 bases sitting between them. For the CDR3, the DNA is TGTGCCAGCTCACCATCCTTAGATAGGGGGTATCAGCCCCAGCATTTT. As protein: CASSPSLDRGYQPQHF.

The chain couples TRBV11-2 to TRBJ2-7; TRBD1 agrees at 11 bases. The CDR3 length is 15 residues. Trimming took 5 bases from V and 6 from J; bases not matched to a gene: 9. Germline-derived CDR1 and CDR2 are SGHAT and FQNNGV. The CDR3 coding sequence is TGTGCCAGCAGCACATGGGACAGGGGGGTCGGCGAGCAGTACTTC. The encoded protein is CASSTWDRGVGEQYF.

The chain has TRBV7-2 and TRBJ2-1, with a possible D match to TRBD1 (5 bases). The V gene lost 5 bases and the J gene lost 5 bases, with 13 bases spanning the gap. The CDR3 covers 14 residues. Germline V CDR1 and CDR2: SGHTA, FQGNSA. CDR3 in DNA: TGTGCCAGCAGCGGGTCGACAGATAACAATGAGCAGTTCTTC. Its translation is CASSGSTDNNEQFF. Based on the CDR3 plus reference TRBV7-2 and TRBJ2-1, the full variable domain is GAGVSQSPSNKVTEKGKDVELRCDPISGHTALYWYRQSLGQGLEFLIYFQGNSAPDKSGLPSDRFSAERTGGSVSTLTIQRTQQEDSAVYLCASSGSTDNNEQFFGPGTRLTVL.

The V call is TRBV18, the J call TRBJ1-3; D not resolved. Trimming removed 2 bases from V and 3 bases from J, with 5 bases in between. The CDR3 consists of 13 residues. Germline CDR1 and CDR2: KGHSH and LQKENI. The CDR3 loop is CASSPEGGNTIYF. For the CDR3, the DNA is TGTGCCAGCTCACCAGAGGGTGGAAACACCATATATTTT.

This clone was counted once. The chain links TRBV20-1 to TRBJ1-4; 8 bases match TRBD1. The junction had 12 bases not matched to a gene; V was cut back by 3 bases and J by 6 bases. The germline V gene encodes CDR1 DFQATT and CDR2 SNEGSKA (reference sequence). The CDR3 spans 16 residues. In nucleotides, the CDR3 is TGCAGTGCTAGTCAGAACCTGGGACAGGTCCATGAAAAACTGTTTTTT. Translating gives CSASQNLGQVHEKLFF.

The V gene is TRBV7-6, the J gene TRBJ2-2, with TRBD2 matching 9 bases. V shed 2 bases and J 3 bases; nucleotides not matched to a gene: 1. CDR3 length: 15 residues. Germline CDR1 reads SGHVS; CDR2 reads FNYEAQ. In nucleotides, the CDR3 is TGTGCCAGCAGCTTACAGCGGGGGGACACCGGGGAGCTGTTTTTT. Translating it yields CASSLQRGDTGELFF.

The gene calls are TRBV7-6 and TRBJ2-7, with a weak D call TRBD2 (5 bases). Germline V gene sequence: CDR1 SGHVS, CDR2 FNYEAQ. The CDR3 is 18 residues long. Trimming cost V 0 bases and J 0 bases, with 18 bases left between them. The CDR3: CASSLAVGVRGSSYEQYF. DNA of the CDR3: TGTGCCAGCAGCTTAGCAGTTGGGGTCCGGGGAAGCTCCTACGAGCAGTACTTC.

The chain carries TRBV6-5 and TRBJ1-6, with a possible D match to TRBD1 (5 bases). V lost 0 bases and J 9 bases, leaving 15 bases between the germline ends. Germline V gene lookup returns CDR1 MNHEY and CDR2 SVGAGI. The CDR3 covers 16 residues. CDR3: CASSYSIQGSGSPLHF. The DNA of the CDR3 is TGTGCCAGCAGTTACTCGATTCAGGGTTCCGGTTCACCCCTCCACTTT.

This rearrangement joins TRBV4-1 to TRBJ2-7; 9 bases are a match to TRBD1. This CDR3 has 17 amino acids. V gave up 0 bases and J gave up 5 bases; unmatched junction bases: 11. Per germline, CDR1 MGHRA and CDR2 YSYEKL. This CDR3 reads CASSQELTQGQGNEQYV. For the CDR3, the DNA is TGCGCCAGCAGCCAAGAGCTTACCCAGGGACAGGGAAACGAGCAGTACGTC.

This chain connects TRBV5-1 to TRBJ1-6; no clear D. CDR1 is SGHRS and CDR2 is YFSETQ in the germline V gene. V was shortened by 0 bases and J by 5 bases, with 12 bases between the two germline ends. This CDR3 is 16 amino acids long. CDR3 sequence: CASSLVGQRDNSPLHF. Here the CDR3 DNA reads TGCGCCAGCAGCTTGGTAGGGCAGAGGGATAATTCACCCCTCCACTTT.

The chain is built from TRBV9 and TRBJ1-1; tentatively, D is TRBD1 (5 bases). Deletions cut 4 bases from V and 1 base from J, with 11 bases between. The CDR3 is made up of 14 amino acids. Germline lookup yields CDR1 SGDLS and CDR2 YYNGEE. The CDR3 nucleotides are TGTGCCAGCAGCCCACACGGACAGAACACTGAAGCTTTCTTT. Translated: CASSPHGQNTEAFF.

The chain couples TRBV4-1 to TRBJ1-1; D is unclear. Per germline, CDR1 MGHRA and CDR2 YSYEKL. The CDR3 has 13 residues. Trimming shortened V by 1 base and J by 1 base, and 4 bases separated the two germline ends. The CDR3 here is CASSQVANTEAFF. For the CDR3, the DNA is TGCGCCAGCAGCCAAGTGGCGAACACTGAAGCTTTCTTT.

The chain employs TRBV6-9 and TRBJ1-2; TRBD1 matches 9 bases. Trimming at V came to 4 bases and at J to 6 bases, leaving 24 bases not matched to a gene. The CDR3 sequence is 20 residues long. Germline loops: CDR1 MNHGY, CDR2 SVAAGI. The chain's CDR3 is CASSFPGQGLSRVLTDGYTF. For the CDR3, the DNA is TGTGCCAGCAGTTTTCCGGGACAGGGACTTTCTCGAGTGTTAACAGATGGCTACACCTTC.

The CDR3 nucleotides read TGTGCCAGCAGCCACATGAATTCACCCCTCCACTTT. This translates into CASSHMNSPLHF. The chain couples TRBV3-1 (or the pseudogene TRBV3-2) to TRBJ1-6; no clear D. The V end was cut by 3 bases, the J end by 7 bases, with 4 bases between. This CDR3 has 12 amino acids. CDR1 LGHDT and CDR2 YNNKEL come from the germline V gene (reference sequence).

CDR3 region: CASNAIQGERSPLHF. The CDR3 DNA reads TGTGCCAGCAACGCTATACAGGGGGAAAGGTCACCCCTCCACTTT. This chain links TRBV6-5 with TRBJ1-6, with 8 bases aligning to TRBD1. This CDR3 contains 15 residues. V was pared by 7 bases and J by 10 bases, with 12 bases of the junction left unmatched. Looked up from germline, CDR1 is MNHEY and CDR2 is SVGAGI.

This clone was picked up a small number of times. V gene TRBV10-1 combines with J gene TRBJ2-7; D perhaps matches TRBD2 (6 bases). The CDR3 spans 12 residues. V lost 6 bases to trimming and J lost 3 bases, with 9 bases between them. Germline CDR1 WNHNN, CDR2 SYGVQD (reference sequence). The CDR3, as DNA: TGCGCCAGCAGGAGACTAGTCTACGAGCAGTACTTC. It yields the protein CASRRLVYEQYF.

V is TRBV28 and J is TRBJ1-4; TRBD1 matches at 11 bases. The CDR3 is made up of 16 amino acids. J was trimmed by 3 bases and V by 4 bases; bases with no gene match: 4. The germline V gene has CDR1 MDHEN and CDR2 SYDVKM. CDR3 protein: CASSSGQGASNEKLFF. CDR3 in DNA: TGTGCCAGCAGTTCTGGACAGGGGGCTTCTAATGAAAAACTGTTTTTT.

The chain recombines TRBV14 with TRBJ1-2; D remains ambiguous. This CDR3 spans 15 amino acids. Germline CDR1 is SGHDN and CDR2 is FVKESK. Trimming stripped 1 base from V and 2 bases from J, with 11 bases between. The CDR3 is CASSQALGLNYGYTF. The CDR3 nucleotides read TGTGCCAGCAGCCAAGCGTTGGGCTTAAACTATGGCTACACCTTC.

As for this clone: The junction shows a germline mismatch at one end, possibly a read error. The chain uses TRBV30 and TRBJ1-1, with unresolved D. The germline V gene has CDR1 GTSNPN and CDR2 SVGIG (reference sequence). This CDR3 spans 13 amino acids. The CDR3 nucleotides read TGTGCCTGGAGTGTATTAACCCCGGGGTTAGCGCTCTTT. Its translation: CAWSVLTPGLALF.

The gene calls are TRBV6-5 and TRBJ2-5; TRBD1 matches at 7 bases. This CDR3 has 15 residues. J was trimmed by 5 bases and V by 0 bases; bases with no gene match: 6. Germline V gene data show CDR1 as MNHEY and CDR2 as SVGAGI. The CDR3: CASSYSDRVRETQYF. CDR3 coding DNA: TGTGCCAGCAGTTACTCCGACAGGGTGAGGGAGACCCAGTACTTC.

The rearrangement links TRBV7-8 to TRBJ1-1; D is uncertain. The CDR3 spans 14 residues. Trimming stripped 5 bases from V and 5 bases from J, with 15 bases between. Germline V gene lookup returns CDR1 SGHVS and CDR2 FQNEAQ. For the CDR3, the DNA is TGTGCCAGCAGCCTAGGACTCCCGGGGACTGAAGCTTTCTTT. Amino acid sequence: CASSLGLPGTEAFF.